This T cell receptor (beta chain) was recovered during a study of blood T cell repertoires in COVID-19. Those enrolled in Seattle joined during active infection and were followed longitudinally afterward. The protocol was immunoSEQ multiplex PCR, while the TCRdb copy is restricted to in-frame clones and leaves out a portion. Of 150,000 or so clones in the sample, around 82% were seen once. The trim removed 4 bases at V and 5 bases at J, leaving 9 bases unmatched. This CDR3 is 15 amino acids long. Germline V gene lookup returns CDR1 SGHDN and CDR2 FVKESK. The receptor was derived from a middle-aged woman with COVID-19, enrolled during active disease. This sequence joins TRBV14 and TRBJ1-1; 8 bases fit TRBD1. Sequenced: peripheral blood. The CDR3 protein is CASSLRTGKGTEAFF. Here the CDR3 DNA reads TGTGCCAGCAGCCTCCGGACAGGGAAAGGGACTGAAGCTTTCTTT.